The present entry profiles one T cell receptor (beta chain) with its context. This sample was included in a study of cytomegalovirus exposure and HLA in healthy donors. For the study at large: About 79 million unique TCRs from HLA-typed donors were held in an early data release.

Trimming cost V 3 bases and J 6 bases; bases outside gene matches: 11. Germline V lookup: CDR1 SGHKS, CDR2 YYEKEE (reference sequence). This CDR3 is 16 amino acids long. PCR was performed using 60 Vbeta and 13 Jbeta primers. TCRdb keeps only in-frame clones here, not all; method: immunoSEQ multiplex PCR. Counted here are roughly 100,000 clones, approximately 85% occurring once; the ten biggest clones make up 1.6%. Specimen: PBMCs. This receptor was obtained from a man over 45 in good health and CMV-seronegative. The chain carries TRBV5-5 and TRBJ2-1; 8 bases fit TRBD1. The CDR3 reads CASSSAAQGAGNEQFF. As DNA, the CDR3 is TGTGCCAGCAGCTCAGCGGCCCAGGGGGCAGGCAATGAGCAGTTCTTC.